A selection of T cell receptor beta chains follows, all from one sample in a study of beta chain features in type 1 diabetes. Method: immunoSEQ multiplex PCR; TCRdb's copy keeps in-frame clones and lacks some. The table lists roughly 130,000 clones, about a tenth of them singletons. The sequenced material came from central memory CD4+ T cells from blood. These receptors came from a man aged 18 to 29 in good health. Both conserved end residues are part of each CDR3. The D gene is left open where the match is weak. For some rows the clone size is stated as once, few or many, or as a class when expanded; others skip it.

v_gene	j_gene	abundance	len	d_gene	CDR3aa	CDR3nt
TRBV28	TRBJ1-2	-	14	-	CASSLGAGVYGYTF	TGTGCCAGCAGTTTAGGGGCAGGGGTCTATGGCTACACCTTC
TRBV2	TRBJ2-1	-	14	-	CASSAESGGNEQFF	TGTGCCAGCAGCGCTGAATCCGGGGGAAATGAGCAGTTCTTC
TRBV27	TRBJ2-7	few	15	TRBD1	CASSPRGTGNYEQYF	TGTGCCAGCAGTCCCCGAGGGACAGGGAACTACGAGCAGTACTTC
TRBV11-1	TRBJ2-5	-	15	TRBD2	CASSLVASGIGTQYF	TGTGCCAGCAGCTTAGTTGCTAGCGGGATAGGGACCCAGTACTTC
TRBV15	TRBJ1-5	many	15	-	CATSRDQGGNQPQHF	TGTGCCACCAGCAGAGATCAGGGAGGGAACCAGCCCCAGCATTTT
TRBV18	TRBJ2-3	-	15	-	CASSPRGVATDTQYF	TGTGCCAGCTCCCCCAGGGGGGTAGCCACAGATACGCAGTATTTT
TRBV7-8	TRBJ1-5	-	17	TRBD1	CASSLVGGARSNQPQHF	TGTGCCAGCAGCTTAGTAGGGGGCGCAAGGAGCAATCAGCCCCAGCATTTT
TRBV5-4	TRBJ2-3	few	15	-	CASSLVTGGGDTQYF	TGTGCCAGCAGCTTGGTAACGGGGGGCGGCGATACGCAGTATTTT
TRBV19	TRBJ1-2	few	12	TRBD1	CASTDRGHGYTF	TGTGCCAGTACCGACAGGGGGCATGGCTACACCTTC
TRBV7-2	TRBJ2-3	-	17	-	CASSYSGLAQRTDTQYF	TGTGCCAGCAGCTATAGTGGGCTAGCGCAACGCACAGATACGCAGTATTTT
TRBV7-8	TRBJ2-6	-	17	-	CASSPTTGRGGANVLTF	TGTGCCAGCAGCCCAACTACAGGCAGGGGTGGGGCCAACGTCCTGACTTTC
TRBV4-3	TRBJ2-6	-	17	-	CASSQDGRSPGANVLTF	TGCGCCAGCAGCCAAGATGGCAGGTCTCCTGGGGCCAACGTCCTGACTTTC
TRBV7-2	TRBJ2-1	-	15	-	CASSLRGDTYNEQFF	TGTGCCAGCAGCTTACGAGGGGACACTTACAATGAGCAGTTCTTC
TRBV4-2	TRBJ2-5	-	18	-	CASSQEAPTTRNQETQYF	TGTGCCAGCAGCCAAGAGGCCCCAACGACTAGAAACCAAGAGACCCAGTACTTC
TRBV10-3	TRBJ2-2	-	15	-	CAISDRTTNTGELFF	TGTGCCATCAGTGACCGGACAACGAACACCGGGGAGCTGTTTTTT
TRBV7-2	TRBJ1-5	-	14	TRBD1	CASSFTGGNQPQHF	TGTGCCAGCAGCTTCACAGGGGGCAATCAGCCCCAGCATTTT
TRBV7-2	TRBJ2-2	-	15	-	CASSLGGWNTGELFF	TGTGCCAGCAGCTTAGGAGGGTGGAACACCGGGGAGCTGTTTTTT
TRBV18	TRBJ1-5	-	15	-	CASSQNAGGDQPQHF	TGTGCCAGCTCACAAAACGCGGGGGGAGACCAGCCCCAGCATTTT
TRBV14	TRBJ2-1	many	13	-	CASSFDRYNEQFF	TGTGCCAGCAGCTTCGACAGGTACAATGAGCAGTTCTTC
TRBV6-1	TRBJ2-3	-	13	TRBD2	CASSVGGTDTQYF	TGTGCCAGCAGTGTGGGGGGGACAGATACGCAGTATTTT
TRBV4-3	TRBJ2-5	-	17	TRBD2	CASSPFGTSGSQETQYF	TGCGCCAGCAGCCCATTTGGGACTAGCGGAAGTCAAGAGACCCAGTACTTC
TRBV18	TRBJ2-1	many	19	TRBD2	CASSPSLAGAASSYNEQFF	TGTGCCAGCTCACCGTCACTAGCGGGGGCCGCGAGCTCCTACAATGAGCAGTTCTTC
TRBV5-1	TRBJ1-3	-	16	TRBD1	CASSLAGTGRSDTIYF	TGCGCCAGCAGCTTGGCCGGGACAGGCCGGTCTGACACCATATATTTT
TRBV27	TRBJ2-7	few	13	-	CASRRRGVGEQYF	TGTGCCAGCCGACGGCGGGGTGTAGGCGAGCAGTACTTC
TRBV27	TRBJ1-2	few	12	-	CASSDRQYGYTF	TGTGCCAGCAGTGACCGACAGTATGGCTACACCTTC
TRBV4-3	TRBJ2-7	-	12	-	CDPVGRSYEQYF	TGCGACCCGGTGGGGAGGTCCTACGAGCAGTACTTC
TRBV6-5	TRBJ2-7	-	14	TRBD1	CASSFQDRAYEQYF	TGTGCCAGCAGTTTCCAGGACAGGGCCTACGAGCAGTACTTC
TRBV7-8	TRBJ2-7	-	12	-	CASSVTVHEQYF	TGTGCCAGCAGCGTCACAGTGCACGAGCAGTACTTC
TRBV6-1	TRBJ2-2	-	16	-	CASSESLARRSGELFF	TGTGCCAGCAGTGAAAGTTTGGCAAGGAGGTCCGGGGAGCTGTTTTTT
TRBV19	TRBJ2-7	-	15	TRBD1	CASSTGQGGRYEQYF	TGTGCCAGTAGTACGGGACAGGGGGGTCGCTACGAGCAGTACTTC
TRBV29-1	TRBJ1-1	many	12	TRBD1	CPGGQGGTEAFF	TGCCCCGGGGGACAGGGGGGCACTGAAGCTTTCTTT
TRBV21-1	TRBJ2-7	few	15	-	CASLVQQGFSYEQYF	TGTGCCAGCCTGGTTCAACAGGGATTCTCCTACGAGCAGTACTTC
TRBV5-1	TRBJ2-3	-	19	TRBD2	CASSRRTSGGETSTDTQYF	TGCGCCAGCAGCCGGCGGACTAGCGGGGGGGAAACTAGCACAGATACGCAGTATTTT
TRBV29-1	TRBJ2-5	-	14	TRBD2	CSVVRASGESGQYF	TGCAGCGTTGTTAGGGCGAGCGGGGAGTCGGGGCAGTACTTC
TRBV7-2	TRBJ2-1	few	14	-	CASRGGSSYNEQFF	TGTGCCAGCAGAGGAGGGAGCTCCTACAATGAGCAGTTCTTC
TRBV9	TRBJ2-5	-	15	-	CASSPGLVVSETQYF	TGTGCCAGCAGCCCCGGACTCGTGGTATCGGAGACCCAGTACTTC
TRBV19	TRBJ1-2	-	12	-	CATSQGTYGYTF	TGTGCCACCTCTCAGGGAACCTATGGCTACACCTTC